A single sample is the source of the 11 T cell receptor beta chains below, sequenced in a study of Ad26.COV2.S vaccination and SARS-CoV-2 variants. Profiled with immunoSEQ multiplex PCR; TCRdb holds only in-frame clones, not every one. This sample has about 680,000 clones, with about 89% found just once. Documented treatment: roughly 20 received Ad26.COV2.S at low or high dose, single or two shots; 5 received placebo; per-sample allocation not given. Collection of the samples took place on day 63 after the first injection of vaccine or placebo. The specimen comprised peripheral blood, sampled in a trial of Ad26.COV2.S vaccine versus placebo. The receptor set was obtained from a person aged 18-65 years who received the Ad26.COV2.S COVID-19 vaccine or a placebo.

The chain joins TRBV3-1 (or the pseudogene TRBV3-2) to TRBJ2-7; 7 bases are a match to TRBD1. This CDR3 is built from 17 residues. CDR1 LGHDT and CDR2 YNNKEL come from the germline V gene (reference sequence). V trimming: 2 bases; J trimming: 0 bases; junction bases outside the gene matches: 10. Here the CDR3 DNA reads TGTGCCAGCAGCCAACTAGGGGGAACAGGGGCCTCCTACGAGCAGTACTTC. It translates to CASSQLGGTGASYEQYF.

V gene TRBV11-3 combines with J gene TRBJ2-2; no firm D call. Germline CDR1 reads SGHNT; CDR2 reads YENEEA. This CDR3 contains 13 residues. With 4 bases removed from V and 4 bases from J, the gap between germline ends came to 7 bases. The CDR3 is CASSSSGTGELFF. CDR3 sequence (DNA): TGTGCCAGCAGCTCCTCCGGCACCGGGGAGCTGTTTTTT.

The J gene is TRBJ2-2, the V gene TRBV19; tentatively, D is TRBD1 (6 bases). CDR3 length equals 15 residues. Per the germline V gene, CDR1 is LNHDA and CDR2 is SQIVND (reference sequence). Trimming took 6 bases from V and 1 from J, leaving 12 bases between them. The CDR3 loop reads CASSKGDMNTGELFF. The DNA for the CDR3 is TGTGCCAGTAGCAAAGGGGACATGAACACCGGGGAGCTGTTTTTT.

This chain links TRBV27 with TRBJ1-2; no definite D call. The ends were cut back, 6 bases at V and 8 bases at J, with 16 bases in the middle. Per germline, CDR1 MNHEY and CDR2 SMNVEV (reference sequence). This CDR3 has 13 residues. This CDR3 is CASRPYVIGGYTF. CDR3 nucleotides: TGTGCCAGCAGACCTTACGTAATAGGCGGCTACACCTTC.

V is TRBV27 and J is TRBJ2-7; 10 bases match TRBD1. Germline V gives CDR1 MNHEY, CDR2 SMNVEV (reference sequence). V trimming: 6 bases; J trimming: 5 bases; junction bases outside the gene matches: 10. The CDR3 sequence is 15 residues long. CDR3 residues: CASSPIGQGDNEQYF. CDR3 DNA: TGTGCCAGCAGCCCAATAGGACAGGGGGACAACGAGCAGTACTTC.

This sequence joins TRBV30 and TRBJ2-5, with D unclear. The CDR3 length is 14 residues. Trimming shortened V by 0 bases and J by 0 bases, and 8 bases separated the two germline ends. CDR1 is GTSNPN and CDR2 is SVGIG in the germline V gene (reference sequence). In DNA, the CDR3 is TGTGCCTGGAGTGTAAACGGAAACCAAGAGACCCAGTACTTC. Protein: CAWSVNGNQETQYF.

V and J are TRBV18 and TRBJ2-7, with 13 bases aligning to TRBD2. The CDR3 runs to 16 residues. J was trimmed by 3 bases and V by 3 bases; bases with no gene match: 5. Germline values: CDR1 KGHSH, CDR2 LQKENI. DNA of the CDR3: TGTGCCAGCTCACCTTCCGGGACTAGCGGGAACTACGAGCAGTACTTC. It translates to CASSPSGTSGNYEQYF. The full variable domain, in which reference TRBV18 and TRBJ2-7 provide the parts outside the CDR3, is NAGVMQNPRHLVRRRGQEARLRCSPMKGHSHVYWYRQLPEEGLKFMVYLQKENIIDESGMPKERFSAEFPKEGPSILRIQQVVRGDSAAYFCASSPSGTSGNYEQYFGPGTRLTVT.

The gene calls are TRBV30 and TRBJ2-2, with a weak D call TRBD2 (5 bases). V lost 0 bases to trimming and J lost 5 bases, with 16 bases between them. This CDR3 contains 16 residues. Germline V gives CDR1 GTSNPN, CDR2 SVGIG (reference sequence). The CDR3 sequence: CAWSVLREFLTGELFF. The CDR3 nucleotides read TGTGCCTGGAGTGTACTCCGGGAATTTTTGACCGGGGAGCTGTTTTTT. The full variable domain, with the rest looked up from reference TRBV30 and TRBJ2-2, is SQTIHQWPATLVQPVGSPLSLECTVEGTSNPNLYWYRQAAGRGLQLLFYSVGIGQISSEVPQNLSASRPQDRQFILSSKKLLLSDSGFYLCAWSVLREFLTGELFFGEGSRLTVL.

This chain links TRBV24-1 with TRBJ2-3; 7 bases match TRBD1. V lost 9 bases, J lost 4 bases, and 9 bases stayed unmatched. There are 14 residues in the CDR3. Germline-derived CDR1 and CDR2 are KGHDR and SFDVKD. CDR3 sequence: CATGTGAKADTQYF. Here the CDR3 DNA reads TGTGCCACCGGCACAGGGGCCAAAGCAGATACGCAGTATTTT.

The rearrangement joins TRBV2 to TRBJ1-6; the D gene is possibly TRBD1 (6 bases). Germline V gene sequence: CDR1 SNHLY, CDR2 FYNNEI. V was clipped by 7 bases and J by 13 bases, with 14 bases between them. This CDR3 spans 12 amino acids. The CDR3 DNA is TGTGCCAGCATGAACAGGGCCCCCCCCCTCCACTTT. Residues: CASMNRAPPLHF.

Written as DNA, the CDR3 is TGTGCCAGCGGGACTAGCGGATACTCCTACGAGCAGTACTTC. Protein sequence: CASGTSGYSYEQYF. The chain is built from TRBV2 and TRBJ2-7, with TRBD2 matching 11 bases. CDR1 is SNHLY and CDR2 is FYNNEI in the germline V gene. This CDR3 has 14 amino acids. Unmatched junction bases numbered 3, after V lost 8 bases and J lost 0 bases.